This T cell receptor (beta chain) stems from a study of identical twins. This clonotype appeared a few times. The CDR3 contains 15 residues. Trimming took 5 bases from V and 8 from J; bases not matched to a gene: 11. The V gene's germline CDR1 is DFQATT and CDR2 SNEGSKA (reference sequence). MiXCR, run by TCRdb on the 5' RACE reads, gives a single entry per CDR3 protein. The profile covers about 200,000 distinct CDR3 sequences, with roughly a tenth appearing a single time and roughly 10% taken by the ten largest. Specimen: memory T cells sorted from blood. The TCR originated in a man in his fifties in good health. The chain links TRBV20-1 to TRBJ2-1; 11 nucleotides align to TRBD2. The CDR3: CSAQLLAGGLHEQFF. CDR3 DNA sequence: TGCAGTGCTCAACTCCTAGCGGGAGGTCTCCATGAGCAGTTCTTC.